This T cell receptor beta chain was captured by sequencing in a study of T cells in Graves' hyperthyroidism and ophthalmopathy. Study findings and constraints: A 13 V-J model separated ophthalmopathy from stable hyperthyroidism.

Graves' hyperthyroidism was deemed stable absent ophthalmopathy progression within 18 months. Concerning this clonotype itself: Its antigen is as yet unknown.

Amplification of TCR beta CDR3 regions used RNA as the template. With the HTBI primer set, the TCR CDR3 went through a first round of RT-PCR. TCRdb processed the multiplex PCR reads anew with MiXCR; each CDR3 protein has one entry. Here the sample spans some 300,000 distinct CDR3 sequences, approximately 14% being singletons. This CDR3 has 18 amino acids. V lost 5 bases and J 3 bases, leaving 23 bases between the germline ends. Looked up from germline, CDR1 is SGHDN and CDR2 is FVKESK. The sequence came from a woman between 35 and 50 years old with Graves' hyperthyroidism. The chain combines TRBV14 with TRBJ2-1, with D hard to call. The sequenced sample consisted of blood. Written as DNA, the CDR3 is TGTGCCAGCAGCTTAAGAGTTGGTAGTGGGAACTACTACAATGAGCAGTTCTTC. It specifies CASSLRVGSGNYYNEQFF.